This TCR beta chain was sequenced in a study of radiotherapy plus CTLA-4 blockade in lung cancer. Using immunoSEQ multiplex PCR, the repertoire was profiled, and TCRdb retains in-frame clones only, with some absent. The repertoire has around 80,000 clones, about four fifths of them found once; the top ten carry 0.79%. The V gene lost 8 bases and the J gene lost 2 bases, with 13 bases spanning the gap. This CDR3 spans 13 amino acids. Per germline, CDR1 SQVTM and CDR2 ANQGSEA. The study gave focal radiation plus ipilimumab CTLA-4 blockade to patients with chemo-refractory metastatic non-small-cell lung cancer.

The chain combines TRBV29-1 with TRBJ2-4; D not certain. Sequencing was performed on peripheral blood, taken from a patient treated with radiotherapy plus ipilimumab. This clonotype originated in a human donor with non-small cell lung cancer who had stable disease on radiotherapy plus ipilimumab. The CDR3 DNA reads as TGCAGCCTCTTGATGGGGTCCAAAAACATTCAGTACTTC. Translating it yields CSLLMGSKNIQYF. Filled out from reference TRBV29-1 and TRBJ2-4, the complete variable domain reads SAVISQKPSRDICQRGTSLTIQCQVDSQVTMMFWYRQQPGQSLTLIATANQGSEATYESGFVIDKFPISRPNLTFSTLTVSNMSPEDSSIYLCSLLMGSKNIQYFGAGTRLSVL.